This TCR beta chain was captured by sequencing in a study of shared clonotypes between healthy human individuals. Method: immunoSEQ multiplex PCR; TCRdb's copy keeps in-frame clones and lacks some. The sample records a few million clones, 85% to 95% being singletons. The length of the CDR3 is 16 residues. V was clipped by 2 bases and J by 2 bases; unmatched bases: 5. Germline V CDR1 and CDR2: SGHNT, YYREEE (reference sequence). CD8 cells classed as naive were CD45RO-negative and positively selected for CCR7, excluding terminally differentiated effector memory CD45RA+ cells. The rearrangement uses TRBV5-4 and TRBJ2-2, with 8 bases matching TRBD2. The sample was naive CD8+ T cells from PBMCs. This receptor was identified in a man younger than 35 in good health. Some clones in this sample may be carry-over from other donors' samples. CDR3 sequence reads: CASSLKRETNTGELFF. The CDR3 nucleotides are TGTGCCAGCAGCTTAAAGCGGGAGACCAACACCGGGGAGCTGTTTTTT.